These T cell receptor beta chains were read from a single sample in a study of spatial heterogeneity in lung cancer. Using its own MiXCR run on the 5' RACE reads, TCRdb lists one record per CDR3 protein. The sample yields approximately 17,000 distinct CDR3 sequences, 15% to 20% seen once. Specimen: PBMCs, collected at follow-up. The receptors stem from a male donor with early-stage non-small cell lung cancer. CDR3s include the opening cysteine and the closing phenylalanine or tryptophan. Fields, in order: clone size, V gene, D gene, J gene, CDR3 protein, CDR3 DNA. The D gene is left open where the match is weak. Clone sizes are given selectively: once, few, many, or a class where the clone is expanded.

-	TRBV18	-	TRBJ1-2	CASSILDGTNYGYTF	TGTGCCAGCTCAATCCTAGACGGAACAAACTATGGCTACACCTTC
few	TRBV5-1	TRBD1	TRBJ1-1	CASSQGMGQRNTEAFF	TGCGCCAGCAGCCAAGGTATGGGACAGAGGAACACTGAAGCTTTCTTT
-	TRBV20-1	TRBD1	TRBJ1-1	CSAKMTGRVEAFF	TGCAGTGCCAAAATGACAGGGAGGGTTGAAGCTTTCTTT
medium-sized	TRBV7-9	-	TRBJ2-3	CASSLQNTDTQYF	TGTGCCAGCAGCCTCCAGAACACAGATACGCAGTATTTT
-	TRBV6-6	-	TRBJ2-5	CASSGYQETQYF	TGTGCCAGCAGCGGGTACCAAGAGACCCAGTACTTC
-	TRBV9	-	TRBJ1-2	CASSPGTISNYGYTF	TGTGCCAGCAGCCCCGGGACAATCTCTAACTATGGCTACACCTTC
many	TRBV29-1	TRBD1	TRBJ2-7	CSVERPRQGRYEQYF	TGCAGCGTTGAGAGACCCAGACAGGGACGCTACGAGCAGTACTTC
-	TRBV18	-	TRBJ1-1	CASSPQGSAEAFF	TGTGCCAGCTCACCACAGGGTTCGGCTGAAGCTTTCTTT
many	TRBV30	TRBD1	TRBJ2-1	CAWQLSPGQGSNEQFF	TGTGCCTGGCAACTCTCGCCGGGACAGGGAAGCAATGAGCAGTTCTTC
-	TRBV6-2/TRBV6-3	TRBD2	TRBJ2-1	CASNNPGGGGSSGEQFF	TGTGCCAGCAACAACCCGGGCGGCGGGGGATCGTCGGGTGAGCAGTTCTTC
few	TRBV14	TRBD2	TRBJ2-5	CASSQGGAGKTQYF	TGTGCCAGCAGCCAGGGAGGGGCCGGAAAGACCCAGTACTTC
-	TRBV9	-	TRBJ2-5	CASSVSFREETQYF	TGTGCCAGCAGCGTTTCCTTTAGGGAAGAGACCCAGTACTTC
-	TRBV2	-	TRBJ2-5	CASSEGLVETKYF	TGTGCCAGCAGTGAGGGGCTAGTAGAGACCAAGTACTTC
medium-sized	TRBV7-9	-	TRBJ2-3	CASSLLTTVTDTQYF	TGTGCCAGCAGCTTATTAACAACAGTCACAGATACGCAGTATTTT
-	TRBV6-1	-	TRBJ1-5	CASSERGVRQPQHF	TGTGCCAGCAGTGAACGGGGGGTTCGACAGCCCCAGCATTTT
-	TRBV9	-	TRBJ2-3	CASSVLLTDTQYF	TGTGCCAGCAGCGTTCTTCTCACAGATACGCAGTATTTT
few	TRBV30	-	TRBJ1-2	CACSNYGYTF	TGTGCCTGTTCTAACTATGGCTACACCTTC
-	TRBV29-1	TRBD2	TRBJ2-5	CSVETSGVQETQYF	TGCAGCGTTGAAACTAGCGGGGTCCAAGAGACCCAGTACTTC
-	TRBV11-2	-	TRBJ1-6	CASSFAVSYNSPLHF	TGTGCCAGCAGCTTTGCAGTCTCCTATAATTCACCCCTCCACTTT
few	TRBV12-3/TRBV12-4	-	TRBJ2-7	CASSPAPSPYEQYF	TGTGCCAGCAGTCCGGCCCCCTCGCCCTACGAGCAGTACTTC
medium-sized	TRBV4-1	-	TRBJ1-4	CASRLRHFGNEKLFF	TGCGCCAGCAGACTTAGACATTTCGGTAATGAAAAACTGTTTTTT
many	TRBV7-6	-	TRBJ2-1	CASSLFDSPKFNEQFF	TGTGCCAGCAGCTTATTTGACAGCCCTAAATTCAATGAGCAGTTCTTC
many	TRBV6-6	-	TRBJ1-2	CAHKSAGFGGYTF	TGTGCTCACAAGTCGGCAGGGTTCGGTGGCTACACCTTC
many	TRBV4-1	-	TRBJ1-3	CASSQAYFGRYQAEGSGNTIYF	TGCGCCAGCAGCCAAGCCTACTTCGGACGGTACCAGGCGGAAGGCTCTGGAAACACCATATATTTT
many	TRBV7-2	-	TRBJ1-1	CASSLYGNTEAFF	TGTGCCAGCAGCTTATACGGGAATACTGAAGCTTTCTTT
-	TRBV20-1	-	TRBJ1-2	CSARENREYGYTF	TGCAGTGCTAGAGAGAACAGGGAGTATGGCTACACCTTC
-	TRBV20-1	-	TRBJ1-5	CSARDHRLANQPQHF	TGCAGTGCTAGAGATCACAGGTTGGCGAATCAGCCCCAGCATTTT
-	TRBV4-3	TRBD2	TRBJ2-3	CASSQDLAGGLDTQYF	TGCGCCAGCAGCCAAGATCTAGCGGGGGGCTTAGATACGCAGTATTTT
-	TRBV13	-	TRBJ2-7	CASSSAVWAETYEQYF	TGTGCCAGCAGCTCGGCGGTATGGGCGGAAACCTACGAGCAGTACTTC
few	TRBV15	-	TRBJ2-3	CATSRASTFSSTDTQYF	TGTGCCACCAGCAGAGCGTCTACATTTTCTAGCACAGATACGCAGTATTTT
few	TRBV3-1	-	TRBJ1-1	CASSQQLGTDDYTEAFF	TGTGCCAGCAGCCAGCAACTCGGGACCGACGACTACACTGAAGCTTTCTTT
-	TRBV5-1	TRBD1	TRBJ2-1	CASKTGTGAYNEQFF	TGCGCCAGCAAAACCGGGACAGGGGCATACAATGAGCAGTTCTTC
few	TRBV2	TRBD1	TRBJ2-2	CATSEDRDTGELFF	TGTGCCACCTCTGAGGACAGGGACACCGGGGAGCTGTTTTTT
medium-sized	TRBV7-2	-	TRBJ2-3	CASSRRQTPATQYF	TGTGCCAGCAGTCGACGACAGACCCCAGCTACGCAGTATTTT
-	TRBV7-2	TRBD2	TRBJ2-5	CASSRVAGGQETQYF	TGTGCCAGCAGCCGCGTCGCGGGGGGGCAAGAGACCCAGTACTTC
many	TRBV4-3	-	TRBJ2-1	CASSQHRGYNEQFF	TGCGCCAGCAGCCAACATAGGGGTTACAATGAGCAGTTCTTC
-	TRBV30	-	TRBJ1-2	CAWKVVWYGYTF	TGTGCCTGGAAGGTGGTCTGGTATGGCTACACCTTC
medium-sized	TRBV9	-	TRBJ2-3	CASSGGTDTQYF	TGTGCCAGCAGCGGCGGCACAGATACGCAGTATTTT
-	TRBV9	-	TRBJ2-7	CASSVAMDYEQYF	TGTGCCAGCAGCGTAGCGATGGACTACGAGCAGTACTTC
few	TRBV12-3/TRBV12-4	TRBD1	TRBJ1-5	CASSLWGQGRWGGNQPQHF	TGTGCCAGCAGTTTGTGGGGACAGGGGCGCTGGGGGGGCAATCAGCCCCAGCATTTT
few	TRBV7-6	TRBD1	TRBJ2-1	CASSSPTGGRNEQFF	TGTGCCAGCAGCTCACCAACAGGGGGGAGAAATGAGCAGTTCTTC
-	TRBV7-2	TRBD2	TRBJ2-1	CASSVTSGGEANEQFF	TGTGCCAGCAGCGTAACTAGCGGGGGGGAAGCCAATGAGCAGTTCTTC
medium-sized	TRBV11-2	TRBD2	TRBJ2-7	CASSSLRAGGSYEQYF	TGTGCCAGCAGCTCGTTAAGGGCGGGGGGGTCGTACGAGCAGTACTTC
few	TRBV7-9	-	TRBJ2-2	CASLAGPTNTGELFF	TGTGCCAGCCTAGCTGGACCTACGAACACCGGGGAGCTGTTTTTT
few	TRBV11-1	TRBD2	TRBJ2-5	CASSPTGTNQETQYF	TGTGCCAGCAGCCCGACCGGGACTAACCAAGAGACCCAGTACTTC
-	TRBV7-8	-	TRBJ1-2	CASSQNVGGYTF	TGTGCCAGCAGCCAGAATGTGGGTGGCTACACCTTC